This T cell receptor beta chain derives from a study of shared clonotypes between healthy human individuals. As concerns this clone: The target antigen is unknown.

Researchers ran the assay at a deep level. The table came from immunoSEQ multiplex PCR; TCRdb's copy has only in-frame clones and leaves some out. This repertoire shows 2 million to 2.5 million clones, about 94% found once; its top ten account for approximately 0.13%. Study findings and constraints: Rarefaction curves obtained for sorted subsets showed sequencing incomplete despite large depth.

The sequence came from a man aged 18 to 35 in good health. Sequenced material: naive CD4+ T cells sorted from blood. Documented subset: CD45RA+ positively selected.

The CDR3: CASAANTEAFF. CDR3 nucleotide sequence: TGCGCCAGTGCAGCGAACACTGAAGCTTTCTTT. The rearrangement uses TRBV5-1 and TRBJ1-1, with D unresolved. The V gene's germline CDR1 is SGHRS and CDR2 YFSETQ. This CDR3 comprises 11 residues. V was pared by 8 bases and J by 1 base, with 6 bases between. The whole variable domain, filled in from reference TRBV5-1 and TRBJ1-1, reads KAGVTQTPRYLIKTRGQQVTLSCSPISGHRSVSWYQQTPGQGLQFLFEYFSETQRNKGNFPGRFSGRQFSNSRSEMNVSTLELGDSALYLCASAANTEAFFGQGTRLTVV.